The 16 T cell receptor beta chains presented below share a single source sample, sequenced in a study of molecular identifiers for immune sequencing clone quantification. Each CDR3 protein gets one entry after TCRdb re-called the PCR reads with MiXCR. Among around 470,000 distinct CDR3 sequences, around 23% were seen once, and the ten largest hold about 0.75%. Sequenced sample: naive CD8+ T cells from blood, with Jurkat cell RNA spiked in. Subset specified: FACS-sorted CD8+CD4-CCR7+CD45RA+ naive T cells. The receptors shown here come from a human donor in good health. Some libraries in this study had Jurkat cell RNA spiked in.

The table lists this clonotype with many counts. The rearrangement uses TRBV6-5 and TRBJ2-7; 7 bases fit TRBD1. The CDR3 covers 13 residues. Germline lookup yields CDR1 MNHEY and CDR2 SVGAGI. V shed 4 bases, J shed 7 bases, and the junction held 7 bases outside the gene matches. In nucleotides, the CDR3 is TGTGCCAGCAGTTCGGGACAGTCTTGGGAGCAGTACTTC. The encoded protein is CASSSGQSWEQYF.

The sample holds a few counts of this clonotype. CDR3: CAITQLGPRANEQFF. CDR3 DNA sequence: TGTGCCATCACACAACTAGGGCCAAGGGCCAACGAGCAGTTCTTC. J is TRBJ2-1 and V is TRBV2; possible D gene TRBD2, 5 bases. This CDR3 contains 15 residues. Germline lookup yields CDR1 SNHLY and CDR2 FYNNEI. V lost 10 bases to trimming and J lost 10 bases, with 26 bases between them.

This clonotype appeared many times. The chain has TRBV2 and TRBJ1-1; TRBD1 aligns across 10 bases. CDR1 and CDR2 from the germline V gene are SNHLY and FYNNEI. The CDR3 extends over 15 amino acids. J lost 6 bases, V lost 3 bases, and 7 bases had no gene match. For the CDR3, the DNA is TGTGCCAGCAGTGAGGAGACAGGGGGCGCGTCTGAAGCTTTCTTT. This encodes CASSEETGGASEAFF.

DNA for the CDR3: TGTGCCAGTAGTTCGGGGTGGGGAACCGGGGAGCTGTTTTTT. Amino acid sequence: CASSSGWGTGELFF. This chain joins TRBV19 and TRBJ2-2; TRBD2 might be the D (5 bases). This CDR3 comprises 14 residues. Trimming removed 5 bases from V and 5 bases from J, with 12 bases in between. Germline lookup yields CDR1 LNHDA and CDR2 SQIVND (reference sequence).

Only a few counts were recorded for this clonotype. Because it lacks the conserved phenylalanine or tryptophan at the end, this CDR3 is likely a read error. The chain joins TRBV11-2 to TRBJ2-1, with TRBD2 matching 12 bases. Germline V gene data show CDR1 as SGHAT and CDR2 as FQNNGV. Losses at the gene ends were 5 bases for V and 9 bases for J; bases not matched to a gene: 8. The CDR3 covers 15 residues. The CDR3 protein is CASSRLAGGPGEQFL. In DNA form, the CDR3 reads TGTGCCAGCAGCCGTCTAGCGGGGGGGCCGGGTGAGCAGTTCCTC.

This clonotype has ten or more counts. This chain links TRBV7-9 with TRBJ1-5; D uncertain. This CDR3 has 15 amino acids. CDR1 and CDR2 from the germline V gene are SEHNR and FQNEAQ (reference sequence). Trimming pared 2 bases from V and 3 bases from J, leaving 11 bases between. DNA of the CDR3: TGTGCCAGCAGCTTATTTCAGTTAATCAATCAGCCCCAGCATTTT. It is translated as CASSLFQLINQPQHF.

The V and J genes are TRBV5-8 and TRBJ2-7; no clear D. The germline V and J ends were trimmed by 1 base and 1 base, with 6 bases remaining between them. This CDR3 region has 13 residues. CDR1 and CDR2 from the germline V gene are SGHTS and YDEGEE. CDR3 region: CASSLPQSYEQYF. CDR3 in DNA: TGTGCCAGCAGCTTGCCGCAGTCCTACGAGCAGTACTTC.

CDR3 DNA sequence: TGTGCCAGCAGCTTGGGGCTTATGTCCTACGAGCAGTACTTC. Translated, it gives CASSLGLMSYEQYF. The J gene is TRBJ2-7, the V gene TRBV5-8, with no clear D. CDR3 length: 14 amino acids. Germline CDR1 and CDR2: SGHTS and YDEGEE. V dropped 0 bases and J dropped 1 base, with 8 bases sitting between them.

Of note for this clonotype: A single base separates this from a much larger clone, so it may be a read error. The conserved closing phenylalanine or tryptophan is absent in this CDR3, likely reflecting a read error. The gene calls are TRBV5-6 and TRBJ1-4; no firm D call. The length of the CDR3 is 13 residues. Germline CDR1 and CDR2: SGHDT and YYEEEE. V was clipped by 4 bases and J by 5 bases, with 9 bases between them. The CDR3 DNA follows: TGTGCCAGCAGCATTGACGGGAATGAAAAACTGTTTCTT. Protein: CASSIDGNEKLFL.

Of note for this clonotype: A much more abundant neighbour one base away suggests this may be a read error. The final CDR3 position lacks the conserved phenylalanine or tryptophan, pointing to a likely read error. DNA for the CDR3: TGTGCCAGCAGCTTAATTGGGTACGAGCAGTACCTC. This translates into CASSLIGYEQYL. V usage is TRBV7-2 and J usage is TRBJ2-7; D is unclear. This CDR3 is 12 amino acids long. Trimming shortened V by 2 bases and J by 4 bases, and 6 bases separated the two germline ends. Germline CDR1 reads SGHTA; CDR2 reads FQGNSA.

At least ten counts were recorded for this clonotype. The chain recombines TRBV4-1 with TRBJ2-3, with D perhaps TRBD1 (5 bases). V was shortened by 3 bases and J by 0 bases, with 10 bases between the two germline ends. The CDR3 has 15 residues. Germline V gives CDR1 MGHRA, CDR2 YSYEKL. CDR3 sequence: CASSHPQGSTDTQYF. In nucleotides, the CDR3 is TGCGCCAGCAGCCATCCGCAGGGAAGCACAGATACGCAGTATTTT.

A note on this clonotype: With a much larger clone just one base away, this may be a read error. J is TRBJ2-7 and V is TRBV19; 7 bases map to TRBD2. Germline CDR1 is LNHDA and CDR2 is SQIVND (reference sequence). CDR3 length: 13 amino acids. CDR3 residues: CASSMGGVNEQHF. The DNA of the CDR3 is TGTGCCAGTAGTATGGGAGGGGTAAACGAGCAGCACTTC. Looking up the rest from reference TRBV19 and TRBJ2-7 gives the full variable domain: DGGITQSPKYLFRKEGQNVTLSCEQNLNHDAMYWYRQDPGQGLRLIYYSQIVNDFQKGDIAEGYSVSREKKESFPLTVTSAQKNPTAFYLCASSMGGVNEQHFGPGTRLTVT.

As for this clonotype: This could be a read error, since a much larger clone is one nucleotide away. The chain's CDR3 is CASSLVVDELYF. The DNA for the CDR3 is TGTGCCAGCAGCTTGGTCGTGGACGAGCTGTACTTC. V and J are TRBV5-6 and TRBJ2-7; D uncertain. Germline V lookup: CDR1 SGHDT, CDR2 YYEEEE. The CDR3 loop spans 12 amino acids.

Notes on this clonotype: A much larger clone is a single base away; this may be a read error. J is TRBJ1-4 and V is TRBV7-9; 7 bases line up with TRBD1. This CDR3 comprises 16 residues. Trimming removed 3 bases from V and 5 bases from J; junction bases left unmatched: 9. Germline V gene sequence: CDR1 SEHNR, CDR2 FQNEAQ (reference sequence). The CDR3 region is CASSFPSGTANEKLFF. In DNA form, the CDR3 reads TGTGCCAGCAGCTTCCCCTCCGGGACAGCGAATGAAAAACTGTTTTTT. Full variable domain (rest looked up from reference TRBV7-9 and TRBJ1-4): DTGVSQNPRHKITKRGQNVTFRCDPISEHNRLYWYRQTLGQGPEFLTYFQNEAQLEKSRLLSDRFSAERPKGSFSTLEIQRTEQGDSAMYLCASSFPSGTANEKLFFGSGTQLSVL.

This chain links TRBV9 with TRBJ2-2; no firm D call. The V end was cut by 2 bases, the J end by 5 bases, with 7 bases between. Germline CDR1 SGDLS, CDR2 YYNGEE. The CDR3 is 13 residues long. Here the CDR3 DNA reads TGTGCCAGCAGCGTCTATGGAACCGGGGAGCTGTTTTTT. This codes for CASSVYGTGELFF.

The chain carries TRBV12-3 or TRBV12-4 and TRBJ2-5, with 8 bases that match TRBD1. This CDR3 is 15 amino acids long. With V trimmed by 5 bases and J by 2 bases, 7 bases remained unmatched. The CDR3 spells CASSREDREQETQYF. In nucleotides, the CDR3 is TGTGCCAGCAGTAGAGAGGACAGGGAGCAAGAGACCCAGTACTTC.